Here is one T cell receptor beta chain with its context. Its antigen is as yet unknown. Produced via immunoSEQ multiplex PCR; TCRdb's table is partial and in-frame only. The sample has 150,000 to 200,000 clones, roughly 83% seen once. This record comes from a study of cytomegalovirus exposure and HLA in healthy donors. Study results and caveats: It was 160 or so TCR beta chains that were listed as cytomegalovirus-associated.

The CDR3 is 13 amino acids. The ends were cut back, 5 bases at V and 4 bases at J, with 9 bases in the middle. The germline V gene has CDR1 PRHDT and CDR2 FYEKMQ (reference sequence). The specimen was PBMCs. The rearrangement links TRBV13 to TRBJ2-1; D not certain. The sequence came from a man aged 25 to 40 in good health and CMV-seropositive. The CDR3 spells CASSPYSYNEQFF. The DNA for the CDR3 is TGTGCCAGCAGCCCCTACAGTTACAATGAGCAGTTCTTC.